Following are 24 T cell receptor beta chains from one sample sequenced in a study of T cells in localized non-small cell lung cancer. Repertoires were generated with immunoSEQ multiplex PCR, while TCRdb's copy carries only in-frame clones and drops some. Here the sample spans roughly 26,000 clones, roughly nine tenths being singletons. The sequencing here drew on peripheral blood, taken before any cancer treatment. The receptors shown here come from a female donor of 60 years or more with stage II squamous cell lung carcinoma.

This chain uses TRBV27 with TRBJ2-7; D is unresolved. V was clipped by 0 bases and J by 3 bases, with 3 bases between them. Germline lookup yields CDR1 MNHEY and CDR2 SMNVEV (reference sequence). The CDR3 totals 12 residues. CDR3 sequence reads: CASSLSGYEQYF. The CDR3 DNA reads TGTGCCAGCAGTTTATCGGGCTACGAGCAGTACTTC.

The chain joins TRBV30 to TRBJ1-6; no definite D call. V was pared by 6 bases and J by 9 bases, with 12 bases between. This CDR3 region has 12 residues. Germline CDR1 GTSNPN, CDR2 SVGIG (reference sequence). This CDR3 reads CACNLPGSPLHF. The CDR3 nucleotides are TGTGCCTGTAATCTTCCGGGTTCACCCCTCCACTTT.

The CDR3 reads CSVAGPGGPEYF. The CDR3 DNA sequence: TGCAGCGTTGCAGGGCCCGGGGGACCCGAGTACTTC. The chain is built from TRBV29-1 and TRBJ2-5, with a tentative D call TRBD2 (6 bases). The CDR3 covers 12 residues. V dropped 4 bases and J dropped 12 bases, with 18 bases sitting between them. Germline V gene lookup returns CDR1 SQVTM and CDR2 ANQGSEA.

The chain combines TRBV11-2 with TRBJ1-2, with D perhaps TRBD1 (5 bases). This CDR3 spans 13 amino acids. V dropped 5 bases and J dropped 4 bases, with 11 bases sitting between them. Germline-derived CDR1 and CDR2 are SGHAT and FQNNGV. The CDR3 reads CASSAQGVYGYTF. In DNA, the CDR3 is TGTGCCAGCAGCGCCCAGGGTGTCTATGGCTACACCTTC.

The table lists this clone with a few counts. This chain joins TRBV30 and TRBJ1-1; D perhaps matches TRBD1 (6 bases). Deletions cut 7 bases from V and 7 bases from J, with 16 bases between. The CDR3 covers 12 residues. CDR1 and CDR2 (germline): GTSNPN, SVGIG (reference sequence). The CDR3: CALSKQGSEAFF. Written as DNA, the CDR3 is TGTGCCTTATCCAAACAGGGAAGTGAAGCTTTCTTT.

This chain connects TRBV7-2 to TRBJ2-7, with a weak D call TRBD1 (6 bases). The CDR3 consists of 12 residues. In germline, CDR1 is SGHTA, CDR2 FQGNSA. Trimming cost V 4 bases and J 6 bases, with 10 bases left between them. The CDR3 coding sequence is TGTGCCAGCAGCTCAGGGACACGCGAGCAGTACTTC. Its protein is CASSSGTREQYF.

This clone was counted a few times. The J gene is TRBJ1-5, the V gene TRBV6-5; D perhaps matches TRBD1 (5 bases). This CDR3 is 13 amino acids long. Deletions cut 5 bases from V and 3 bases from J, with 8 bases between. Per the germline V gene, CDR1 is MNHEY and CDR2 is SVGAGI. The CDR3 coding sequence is TGTGCCAGCAGTAGACAGAACAATCAGCCCCAGCATTTT. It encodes CASSRQNNQPQHF.

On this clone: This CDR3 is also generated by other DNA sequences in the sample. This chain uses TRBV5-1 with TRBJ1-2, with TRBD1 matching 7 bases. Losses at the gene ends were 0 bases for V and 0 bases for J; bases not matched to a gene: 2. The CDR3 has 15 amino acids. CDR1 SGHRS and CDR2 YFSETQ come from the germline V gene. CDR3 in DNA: TGCGCCAGCAGCTTGGGAGGGACAGCTAACTATGGCTACACCTTC. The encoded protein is CASSLGGTANYGYTF.

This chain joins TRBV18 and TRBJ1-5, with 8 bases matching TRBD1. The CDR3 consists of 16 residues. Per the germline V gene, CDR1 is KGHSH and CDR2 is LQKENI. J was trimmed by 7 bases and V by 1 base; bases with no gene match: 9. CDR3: CASSPRMGDRGQPQHF. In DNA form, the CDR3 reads TGTGCCAGCTCACCACGGATGGGTGACAGGGGCCAGCCCCAGCATTTT.

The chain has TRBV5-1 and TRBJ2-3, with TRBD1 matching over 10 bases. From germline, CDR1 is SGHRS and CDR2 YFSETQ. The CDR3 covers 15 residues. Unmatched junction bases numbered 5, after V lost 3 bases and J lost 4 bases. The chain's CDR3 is CASSSSGTGADTQYF. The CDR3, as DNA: TGCGCCAGCAGCTCCTCCGGGACAGGGGCAGATACGCAGTATTTT.

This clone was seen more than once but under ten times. The CDR3 sequence: CASSIISTWGSGELFF. For the CDR3, the DNA is TGTGCCAGTAGTATAATTTCGACGTGGGGTTCCGGGGAGCTGTTTTTT. The V gene is TRBV19, the J gene TRBJ2-2; D unresolved. CDR3 length: 16 amino acids. CDR1 is LNHDA, CDR2 SQIVND, per germline (reference sequence). Trimming took 2 bases from V and 6 from J, leaving 16 bases between them. The full variable domain, its missing parts supplied by reference TRBV19 and TRBJ2-2, is DGGITQSPKYLFRKEGQNVTLSCEQNLNHDAMYWYRQDPGQGLRLIYYSQIVNDFQKGDIAEGYSVSREKKESFPLTVTSAQKNPTAFYLCASSIISTWGSGELFFGEGSRLTVL.

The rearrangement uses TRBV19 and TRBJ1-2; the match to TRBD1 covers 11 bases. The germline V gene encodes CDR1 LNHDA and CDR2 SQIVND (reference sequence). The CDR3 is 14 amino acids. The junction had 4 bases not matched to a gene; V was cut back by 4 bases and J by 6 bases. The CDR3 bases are TGTGCCAGTAGTAACTGGGACAGGGGGAATGGCTACACCTTC. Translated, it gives CASSNWDRGNGYTF.

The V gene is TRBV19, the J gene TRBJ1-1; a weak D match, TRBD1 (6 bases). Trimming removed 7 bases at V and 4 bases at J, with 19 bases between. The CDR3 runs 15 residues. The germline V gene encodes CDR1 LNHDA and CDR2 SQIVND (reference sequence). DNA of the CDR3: TGTGCCAGTAAAACCGAGAGTGGACAGCCCACTGAAGCTTTCTTT. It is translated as CASKTESGQPTEAFF.

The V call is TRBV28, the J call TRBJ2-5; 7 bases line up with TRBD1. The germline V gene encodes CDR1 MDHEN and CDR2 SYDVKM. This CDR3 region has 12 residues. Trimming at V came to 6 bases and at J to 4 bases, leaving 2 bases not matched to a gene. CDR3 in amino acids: CASRTGLETQYF. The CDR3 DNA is TGTGCCAGCAGGACAGGGTTAGAGACCCAGTACTTC.

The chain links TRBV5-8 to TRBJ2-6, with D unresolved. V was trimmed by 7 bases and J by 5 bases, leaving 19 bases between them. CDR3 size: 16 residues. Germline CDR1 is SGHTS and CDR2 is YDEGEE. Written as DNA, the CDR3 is TGTGCCAGCTGCTCGCCCACACAAAGTCGGGCCAACGTCCTGACTTTC. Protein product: CASCSPTQSRANVLTF.

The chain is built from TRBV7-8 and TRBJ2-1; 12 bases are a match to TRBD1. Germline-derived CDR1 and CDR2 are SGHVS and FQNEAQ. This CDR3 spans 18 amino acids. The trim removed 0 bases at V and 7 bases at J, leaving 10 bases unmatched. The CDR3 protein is CASSLALFPGQGANEQFF. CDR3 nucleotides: TGTGCCAGCAGCTTAGCGCTGTTTCCGGGACAGGGGGCGAATGAGCAGTTCTTC.

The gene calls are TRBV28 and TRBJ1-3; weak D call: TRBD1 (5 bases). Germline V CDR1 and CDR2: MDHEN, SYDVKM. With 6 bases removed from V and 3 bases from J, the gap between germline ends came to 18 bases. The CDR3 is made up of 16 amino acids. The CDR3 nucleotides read TGTGCCAGCAGCGGGGCGAAGGAATTTTATGGAAACACCATATATTTT. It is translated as CASSGAKEFYGNTIYF. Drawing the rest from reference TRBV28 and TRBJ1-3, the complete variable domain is DVKVTQSSRYLVKRTGEKVFLECVQDMDHENMFWYRQDPGLGLRLIYFSYDVKMKEKGDIPEGYSVSREKKERFSLILESASTNQTSMYLCASSGAKEFYGNTIYFGEGSWLTVV.

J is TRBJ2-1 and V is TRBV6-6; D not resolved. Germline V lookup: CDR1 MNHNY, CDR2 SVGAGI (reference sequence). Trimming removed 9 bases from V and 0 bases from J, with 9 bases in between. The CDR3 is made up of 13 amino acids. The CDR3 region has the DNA TGTGCCAGTACAACGAGCTCCTACAATGAGCAGTTCTTC. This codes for CASTTSSYNEQFF.

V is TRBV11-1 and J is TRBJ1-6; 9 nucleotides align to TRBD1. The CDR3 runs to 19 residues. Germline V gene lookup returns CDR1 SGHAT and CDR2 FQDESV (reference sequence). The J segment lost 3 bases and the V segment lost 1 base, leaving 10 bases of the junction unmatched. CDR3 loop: CASSLEFRDRVDYNSPLHF. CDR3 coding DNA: TGTGCCAGCAGCTTAGAATTCAGGGACAGGGTGGACTATAATTCACCCCTCCACTTT. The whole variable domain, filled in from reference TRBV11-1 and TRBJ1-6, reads EAEVAQSPRYKITEKSQAVAFWCDPISGHATLYWYRQILGQGPELLVQFQDESVVDDSQLPKDRFSAERLKGVDSTLKIQPAELGDSAMYLCASSLEFRDRVDYNSPLHFGNGTRLTVT.

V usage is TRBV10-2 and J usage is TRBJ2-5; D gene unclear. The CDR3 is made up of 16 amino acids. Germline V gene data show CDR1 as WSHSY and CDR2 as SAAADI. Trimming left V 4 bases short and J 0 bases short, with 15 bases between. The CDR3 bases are TGCGCCAGCAGTGGCCCTCCCGGCGGCCACCAAGAGACCCAGTACTTC. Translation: CASSGPPGGHQETQYF.

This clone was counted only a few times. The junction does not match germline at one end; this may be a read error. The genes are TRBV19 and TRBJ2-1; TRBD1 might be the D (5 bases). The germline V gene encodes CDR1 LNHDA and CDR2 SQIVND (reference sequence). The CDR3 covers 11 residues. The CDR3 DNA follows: TGTGCCAGTAGTATGGGGCTGATCCTGATCTTC. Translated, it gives CASSMGLILIF. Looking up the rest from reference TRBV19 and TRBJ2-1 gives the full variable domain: DGGITQSPKYLFRKEGQNVTLSCEQNLNHDAMYWYRQDPGQGLRLIYYSQIVNDFQKGDIAEGYSVSREKKESFPLTVTSAQKNPTAFYLCASSMGLILIFGPGTRLTVL.

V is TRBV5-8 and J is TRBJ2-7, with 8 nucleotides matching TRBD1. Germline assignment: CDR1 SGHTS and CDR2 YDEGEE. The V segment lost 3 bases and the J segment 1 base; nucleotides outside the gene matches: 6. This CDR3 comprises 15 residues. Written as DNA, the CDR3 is TGTGCCAGCAGCTCCCCCCGACAGGGGTCCTACGAGCAGTACTTC. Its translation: CASSSPRQGSYEQYF.

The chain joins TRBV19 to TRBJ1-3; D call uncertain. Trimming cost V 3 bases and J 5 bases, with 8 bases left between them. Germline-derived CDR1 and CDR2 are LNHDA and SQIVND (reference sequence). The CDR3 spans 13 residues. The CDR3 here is CASSMSRRNTIYF. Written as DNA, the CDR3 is TGTGCCAGTAGTATGTCCCGCCGAAACACCATATATTTT.

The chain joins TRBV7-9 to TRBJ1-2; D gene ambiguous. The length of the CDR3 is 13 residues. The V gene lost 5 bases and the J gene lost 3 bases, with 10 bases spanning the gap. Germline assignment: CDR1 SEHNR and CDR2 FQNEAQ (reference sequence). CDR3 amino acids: CASSRPEDYGYTF. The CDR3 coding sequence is TGTGCCAGCAGCCGCCCTGAGGACTATGGCTACACCTTC.